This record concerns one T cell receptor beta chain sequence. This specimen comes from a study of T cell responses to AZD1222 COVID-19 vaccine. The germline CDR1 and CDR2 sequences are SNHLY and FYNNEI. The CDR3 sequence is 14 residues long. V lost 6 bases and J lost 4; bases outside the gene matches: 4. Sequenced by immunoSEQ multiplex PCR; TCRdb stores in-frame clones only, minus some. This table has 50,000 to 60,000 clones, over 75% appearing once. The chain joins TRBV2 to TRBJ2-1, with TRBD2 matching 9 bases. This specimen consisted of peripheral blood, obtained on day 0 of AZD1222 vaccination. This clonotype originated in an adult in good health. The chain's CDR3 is CASRGSGSYNEQFF. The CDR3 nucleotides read TGTGCCAGCAGGGGTAGCGGGAGTTACAATGAGCAGTTCTTC.